A selection of T cell receptor beta chains follows, all from one sample in a study of T cell repertoires in cytomegalovirus infection. TCRdb re-called the reads through MiXCR, storing one row per CDR3 protein. The data contain a few hundred thousand distinct CDR3 sequences, 42% of them seen just once; the ten biggest clones take up roughly two fifths. Antigens for these TCRs are unknown. The specimen was cultured PBMCs, collected from culture after CMV antigen stimulation. These receptors were obtained from a human donor in good health (CMV status not recorded). Some clones in this sample may be carry-over from other donors' samples. CDR3s include the opening cysteine and the closing phenylalanine or tryptophan. The D gene is left open where the match is weak. Clone size is not always given. Where it is, it says once, few, many or a class for expanded clones.

>TRBD2|few|TRBV6-6|TRBJ2-4
CASSYTHSTSGRAAKNIQYF
TGTGCCAGCAGTTACACTCACTCCACTAGCGGGAGGGCCGCCAAAAACATTCAGTACTTC
>TRBD1|-|TRBV2|TRBJ1-3
CASSEIGQGRGNTIYF
TGTGCCAGCAGTGAAATAGGACAGGGGAGAGGAAACACCATATATTTT
>-|-|TRBV11-3|TRBJ2-2
CASSLGEAMGTGELFF
TGTGCCAGCAGCTTAGGAGAAGCGATGGGGACCGGGGAGCTGTTTTTT
>TRBD1|-|TRBV2|TRBJ1-5
CASSEGQGEQPQHF
TGTGCCAGCAGTGAGGGACAGGGGGAGCAGCCCCAGCATTTT
>TRBD1|-|TRBV7-9|TRBJ2-1
CASRTGTGLYNEQFF
TGTGCCAGCAGGACCGGGACAGGGCTCTACAATGAGCAGTTCTTC
>TRBD1|-|TRBV7-9|TRBJ1-6
CASSSGGPFSYNSPLHF
TGTGCCAGCAGCTCAGGGGGGCCCTTCTCCTATAATTCACCCCTCCACTTT
>-|-|TRBV7-8|TRBJ1-2
CASSPLGGSIGYTF
TGTGCCAGCTCACCCCTGGGGGGATCTATTGGCTACACCTTC
>-|many|TRBV7-2|TRBJ1-1
CASSLGASNTEAFF
TGTGCCAGCAGCCTCGGGGCGTCAAACACTGAAGCTTTCTTT
>-|few|TRBV7-9|TRBJ2-1
CASSLGAGGPVYNEQFF
TGTGCCAGCAGCCTAGGTGCTGGGGGCCCCGTTTACAATGAGCAGTTCTTC
>-|-|TRBV24-1|TRBJ1-5
CATSDPGQNNQPQHF
TGTGCCACCAGTGATCCTGGACAGAACAATCAGCCCCAGCATTTT
>TRBD1|-|TRBV12-3/TRBV12-4|TRBJ1-2
CASSRGQTGTGYTF
TGTGCCAGCAGTCGAGGGCAGACAGGGACGGGCTACACCTTC
>-|-|TRBV11-1|TRBJ2-5
CASSPEGRLETQYF
TGTGCCAGCAGCCCGGAGGGGAGACTAGAGACCCAGTACTTC
>-|-|TRBV28|TRBJ2-3
CASSLGGAGDTQYF
TGTGCCAGCAGTTTGGGCGGGGCGGGGGATACGCAGTATTTT
>TRBD2|once|TRBV20-1|TRBJ2-3
CSATSSGTTIPRTDTQYF
TGCAGTGCTACGTCTAGCGGAACCACCATACCCCGGACAGATACGCAGTATTTT
>TRBD1|-|TRBV6-1|TRBJ1-5
CASSYPPGTGKISNQPQHF
TGTGCCAGCAGTTATCCCCCCGGGACAGGGAAGATTAGCAATCAGCCCCAGCATTTT
>-|-|TRBV10-3|TRBJ1-2
CAISGGGEGGYTF
TGTGCCATCAGTGGTGGGGGCGAGGGGGGCTACACCTTC
>-|-|TRBV6-8|TRBJ1-5
CASSYRPDSNQPQHF
TGTGCCAGCAGTTATAGGCCTGATAGCAATCAGCCCCAGCATTTT
>-|once|TRBV5-4|TRBJ2-7
CASTTDTNYEQYF
TGTGCCAGCACCACAGACACCAACTACGAGCAGTACTTC
>-|many|TRBV7-2|TRBJ1-4
CASSSPGEKLFF
TGTGCCAGCAGCTCCCCTGGAGAAAAACTGTTTTTT
>-|-|TRBV10-3|TRBJ2-2
CAIGRADTGELFF
TGTGCCATCGGTAGGGCGGACACCGGGGAGCTGTTTTTT
>-|few|TRBV7-9|TRBJ2-3
CASSPKEGPDTQYF
TGTGCCAGCAGCCCAAAGGAGGGGCCAGATACGCAGTATTTT
>-|-|TRBV20-1|TRBJ1-5
CSTRTDGDQPQHF
TGCAGTACTCGAACCGACGGAGATCAGCCCCAGCATTTT
>-|-|TRBV6-2/TRBV6-3|TRBJ2-7
CASSYTDAGTYEQYF
TGTGCCAGCAGTTACACGGATGCGGGAACCTACGAGCAGTACTTC
>TRBD1|-|TRBV28|TRBJ2-2
CASSTNRGSTGELFF
TGTGCCAGCAGCACAAACAGGGGCAGCACCGGGGAGCTGTTTTTT
>-|few|TRBV11-2|TRBJ2-1
CASSEGDNEQFF
TGTGCCAGCAGCGAGGGGGACAATGAGCAGTTCTTC
>-|-|TRBV7-2|TRBJ2-5
CASSSYRQLGQETQYF
TGTGCCAGCAGCTCGTATCGACAGTTAGGCCAAGAGACCCAGTACTTC
>-|-|TRBV7-9|TRBJ1-5
CASSPGLDQPQHF
TGTGCCAGCAGCCCTGGTCTGGATCAGCCCCAGCATTTT
>TRBD1|few|TRBV7-2|TRBJ2-4
CASSLDTGTGYFGF
TGTGCCAGCAGCTTAGACACAGGGACAGGCTATTTCGGCTTC
>-|-|TRBV5-4|TRBJ1-1
CASSSRLLDRPAFF
TGTGCCAGCAGCTCGCGGTTACTTGACAGGCCGGCTTTCTTT
>TRBD2|few|TRBV7-2|TRBJ2-3
CASSLVASGGQADTQYF
TGTGCCAGCAGCTTAGTAGCTAGCGGGGGGCAGGCAGATACGCAGTATTTT
>-|-|TRBV2|TRBJ1-5
CASSPDVGGISNQPQHF
TGTGCCAGCAGTCCCGACGTTGGGGGGATTAGCAATCAGCCCCAGCATTTT
>TRBD2|once|TRBV7-2|TRBJ2-7
CASSLGLAGPREQYF
TGTGCCAGCAGCCTGGGCCTAGCGGGGCCGAGGGAGCAGTACTTC
>TRBD2|-|TRBV7-9|TRBJ2-7
CTSSLGGTSGAYEQYF
TGTACCAGCAGCTTAGGAGGGACTAGCGGCGCCTACGAGCAGTACTTC
>-|-|TRBV27|TRBJ1-5
CASKQQGTSNQPQHF
TGTGCCAGCAAGCAGCAGGGCACGAGCAATCAGCCCCAGCATTTT
>-|-|TRBV27|TRBJ2-1
CASSFSLASRLNNEQFF
TGTGCCAGCAGTTTCTCCCTGGCTAGCCGACTAAACAATGAGCAGTTCTTC
>TRBD1|few|TRBV4-2|TRBJ1-4
CASSQGQRDRDEKLFF
TGTGCCAGCAGCCAAGGTCAACGGGACAGGGATGAAAAACTGTTTTTT
>-|few|TRBV12-3/TRBV12-4|TRBJ1-2
CASSLEGGYTF
TGTGCCAGCAGTTTAGAGGGTGGCTACACCTTC
>TRBD1|many|TRBV7-8|TRBJ2-1
CASSLQTGTNEQFF
TGTGCCAGCAGCTTACAGACAGGGACCAATGAGCAGTTCTTC
>-|-|TRBV4-2|TRBJ2-1
CASSQPGARDEQFF
TGTGCCAGCAGCCAGCCGGGGGCTCGGGATGAGCAGTTCTTC